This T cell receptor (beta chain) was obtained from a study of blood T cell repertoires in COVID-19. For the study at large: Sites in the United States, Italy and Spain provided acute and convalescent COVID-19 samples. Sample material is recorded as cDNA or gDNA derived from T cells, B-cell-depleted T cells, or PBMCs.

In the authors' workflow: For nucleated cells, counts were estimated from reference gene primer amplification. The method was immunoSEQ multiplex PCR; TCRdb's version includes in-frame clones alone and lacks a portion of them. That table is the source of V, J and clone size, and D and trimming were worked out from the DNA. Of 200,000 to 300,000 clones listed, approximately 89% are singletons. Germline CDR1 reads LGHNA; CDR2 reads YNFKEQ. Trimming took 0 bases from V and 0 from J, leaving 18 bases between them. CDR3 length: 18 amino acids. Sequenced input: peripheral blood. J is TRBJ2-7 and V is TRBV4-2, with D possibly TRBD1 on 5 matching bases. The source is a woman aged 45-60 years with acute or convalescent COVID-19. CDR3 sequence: CASSQDGAGRWSSYEQYF. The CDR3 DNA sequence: TGTGCCAGCAGCCAAGATGGGGCTGGGCGGTGGAGCTCCTACGAGCAGTACTTC.